One and the same sample provided the 4 T cell receptor beta chains below, sequenced in a study of cytomegalovirus exposure and HLA in healthy donors. 60 Vbeta and 13 Jbeta primers were used in PCR. Using immunoSEQ multiplex PCR, the repertoire was profiled, and TCRdb retains in-frame clones only, with some absent. The listing contains roughly 120,000 clones. The sequencing input was PBMCs. The receptor source for this set is a man between 18 and 35 years old in good health and CMV-seronegative.

This chain connects TRBV5-1 to TRBJ2-5, with TRBD2 identical over 8 bases. This CDR3 contains 15 residues. CDR1 and CDR2 (germline): SGHRS, YFSETQ. With V trimmed by 5 bases and J by 3 bases, 9 bases remained unmatched. The CDR3 DNA is TGCGCCAGCAGTCCGGGGAGCGGGGGAGAAGAGACCCAGTACTTC. Amino acid sequence: CASSPGSGGEETQYF.

This sequence joins TRBV19 and TRBJ1-1, with a possible D match to TRBD1 (5 bases). The CDR3 has 13 amino acids. Germline CDR1 reads LNHDA; CDR2 reads SQIVND (reference sequence). Trimming shortened V by 4 bases and J by 1 base, and 7 bases separated the two germline ends. CDR3 bases: TGTGCCAGTAGTACCGGACAGAACACTGAAGCTTTCTTT. Translated: CASSTGQNTEAFF. Using reference TRBV19 and TRBJ1-1 for the parts outside the CDR3, the full variable domain is DGGITQSPKYLFRKEGQNVTLSCEQNLNHDAMYWYRQDPGQGLRLIYYSQIVNDFQKGDIAEGYSVSREKKESFPLTVTSAQKNPTAFYLCASSTGQNTEAFFGQGTRLTVV.

The gene calls are TRBV9 and TRBJ2-3; TRBD2 matches at 8 bases. The V and J ends lost 0 bases and 2 bases, in that order; junction bases with no gene match: 5. Germline CDR1 and CDR2: SGDLS and YYNGEE. The CDR3 covers 16 residues. CDR3 sequence reads: CASSVDTSGTTDTQYF. CDR3 bases: TGTGCCAGCAGCGTAGATACTAGCGGAACCACAGATACGCAGTATTTT.

The chain links TRBV5-6 to TRBJ2-3, with D uncertain. Trimming removed 0 bases from V and 0 bases from J, with 17 bases in between. The CDR3 is 18 amino acids. The germline V gene has CDR1 SGHDT and CDR2 YYEEEE. CDR3: CASSLVGEERPSTDTQYF. The CDR3 DNA follows: TGTGCCAGCAGCTTGGTGGGTGAGGAGAGACCTAGCACAGATACGCAGTATTTT.